This section outlines one T cell receptor beta chain sequence together with its context. This entry is derived from a study of shared clonotypes between healthy human individuals. Sequencing was performed with immunoSEQ multiplex PCR; in TCRdb, only in-frame clones are kept and a portion is missing. The repertoire holds 2 million to 2.5 million clones, with approximately 94% as singletons. The sequence was collected from a man aged 18 to 30 in good health. The sample comprised naive CD4+ T cells sorted from blood. Subset: CD45RA+ positively selected.

CDR3 residues: CASSDSLGQFF. The CDR3 region has the DNA TGTGCCAGCAGTGACTCGCTTGGGCAGTTCTTC. This rearrangement joins TRBV2 to TRBJ2-1; no reliable D call. This CDR3 spans 11 amino acids. V lost 3 bases, J lost 12 bases, and 9 bases lay in between. Germline loops: CDR1 SNHLY, CDR2 FYNNEI.